The 11 T cell receptor beta chains below all came from one sample that was sequenced in a study of OX40 agonist ivuxolimab in advanced cancers. The table came from immunoSEQ multiplex PCR; TCRdb's copy has only in-frame clones and leaves some out. The sample carries some 100,000 clones, approximately 90% recorded once. Source: CD4+ or CD8+ T cells sorted from blood, taken in a trial of the OX40 agonist ivuxolimab. The receptors shown here come from an adult with an advanced solid tumor such as melanoma, head and neck, liver or kidney cancer.

The gene calls are TRBV11-3 and TRBJ2-1; no clear D gene. Trimming left V 6 bases short and J 0 bases short, with 12 bases between. Germline V gene data show CDR1 as SGHNT and CDR2 as YENEEA. The CDR3 length is 15 residues. CDR3 amino acids: CASSSNPSSYNEQFF. For the CDR3, the DNA is TGTGCCAGCAGTTCTAACCCTAGCTCCTACAATGAGCAGTTCTTC.

The chain recombines TRBV7-3 with TRBJ2-3; D is perhaps TRBD1 or TRBD2 (5 bases each). Germline assignment: CDR1 SGHTA and CDR2 FQGTGA. Trimming took 6 bases from V and 9 from J, leaving 13 bases between them. This CDR3 comprises 12 residues. The CDR3 loop is CASSRQGETQYF. CDR3 coding DNA: TGTGCCAGCAGTCGGCAGGGAGAGACGCAGTATTTT.

The chain recombines TRBV7-6 with TRBJ2-3, with D uncertain. The germline V gene encodes CDR1 SGHVS and CDR2 FNYEAQ. CDR3 length equals 12 residues. Between the trimmed V and J ends, which lost 5 bases and 1 base, there was a span of 4 bases. Written as DNA, the CDR3 is TGTGCCAGCAGCGCTCGCACAGATACGCAGTATTTT. Protein: CASSARTDTQYF.

The table lists this clone with a few counts. The chain is built from TRBV6-6 and TRBJ1-5; TRBD1 agrees at 10 bases. Trimming took 8 bases from V and 2 from J; bases not matched to a gene: 6. Looked up from germline, CDR1 is MNHNY and CDR2 is SVGAGI (reference sequence). The length of the CDR3 is 15 residues. CDR3 nucleotides: TGTGCCAGCCTACTCGGGACAGGGGGCAATCAGCCCCAGCATTTT. It codes for CASLLGTGGNQPQHF.

This sequence joins TRBV15 and TRBJ2-1, with D unresolved. CDR1 and CDR2 (germline): LNHNV, YYDKDF (reference sequence). Deletions cut 2 bases from V and 8 bases from J, with 4 bases between. This CDR3 spans 11 amino acids. The CDR3 region is CATSRRDEQFF. The CDR3 region has the DNA TGTGCCACCAGCAGACGGGATGAGCAGTTCTTC. Combining the CDR3 with reference TRBV15 and TRBJ2-1 gives the whole variable domain DAMVIQNPRYQVTQFGKPVTLSCSQTLNHNVMYWYQQKSSQAPKLLFHYYDKDFNNEADTPDNFQSRRPNTSFCFLDIRSPGLGDTAMYLCATSRRDEQFFGPGTRLTVL.

A word on this clone: The sample contains more than one DNA sequence encoding this CDR3. This chain links TRBV28 with TRBJ2-7; D is uncertain. The germline gives CDR1 MDHEN, CDR2 SYDVKM. This CDR3 is built from 11 residues. V was pared by 3 bases and J by 4 bases, with 4 bases between. The CDR3 loop is CASSFLYEQYF. Written as DNA, the CDR3 is TGTGCCAGCAGTTTTTTATACGAGCAGTACTTC.

The chain links TRBV27 to TRBJ1-4; TRBD1 matches at 9 bases. CDR3 size: 15 residues. Losses at the gene ends were 4 bases for V and 8 bases for J; bases not matched to a gene: 8. Per the germline V gene, CDR1 is MNHEY and CDR2 is SMNVEV (reference sequence). The CDR3 here is CASSYAGQGGEKLFF. As DNA, the CDR3 is TGTGCCAGCAGTTACGCGGGACAGGGAGGGGAAAAACTGTTTTTT.

V usage is TRBV5-6 and J usage is TRBJ2-1; D may correspond to TRBD1 or TRBD2 (5 bases each). With 0 bases removed from V and 7 bases from J, the gap between germline ends came to 14 bases. CDR3 size: 15 residues. Germline assignment: CDR1 SGHDT and CDR2 YYEEEE. The CDR3 DNA is TGTGCCAGCAGCTTGGAGCAGGGAGTGGGGAATGAGCAGTTCTTC. Residues: CASSLEQGVGNEQFF.

The V and J genes are TRBV5-1 and TRBJ1-2, with D hard to call. There are 13 residues in the CDR3. Germline CDR1 and CDR2: SGHRS and YFSETQ. V shed 6 bases and J shed 4 bases, with 13 bases lying between them. CDR3 bases: TGCGCCAGCACCCCCGGTGGCTTCTATGGCTACACCTTC. It yields the protein CASTPGGFYGYTF.

The gene calls are TRBV9 and TRBJ2-1; D is possibly TRBD1 (5 bases). The CDR3 consists of 14 residues. Per the germline V gene, CDR1 is SGDLS and CDR2 is YYNGEE. Trimming pared 0 bases from V and 10 bases from J, leaving 14 bases between. The CDR3 spells CASSVGQGFEEQFF. In nucleotides, the CDR3 is TGTGCCAGCAGCGTAGGGCAGGGTTTTGAAGAGCAGTTCTTC.

This rearrangement joins TRBV29-1 to TRBJ1-2; D is undetermined. The CDR3 extends over 11 amino acids. Germline CDR1 and CDR2: SQVTM and ANQGSEA. The V gene lost 6 bases and the J gene lost 0 bases, with 5 bases spanning the gap. The CDR3 sequence: CSVRANYGYTF. The DNA for the CDR3 is TGCAGCGTCCGAGCTAACTATGGCTACACCTTC.